Here is one T cell receptor beta chain with its context. What it binds is not known. V gave up 5 bases and J gave up 5 bases; unmatched junction bases: 5. In germline, CDR1 is MGHRA, CDR2 YSYEKL. The length of the CDR3 is 13 residues. This specimen belongs to a study of T-cell memory formation after mild COVID-19. Overall study findings and caveats: Shrinking CD4+ clones were chiefly CM and EM; CD8+ ones were chiefly EMRA. Clones contracting across day 15 to 85 had a balanced CD4/CD8 profile; later expanding clones leaned CD4+. Some responding clones appeared in pre-infection memory, suggesting cross-reactive memory joined.

5'RACE with constant-segment primers built TCRalpha and TCRbeta cDNA libraries with UMIs. MiXCR, applied by TCRdb to the 5' RACE reads, yields one record per CDR3 protein. The sample consists of hundreds of thousands of distinct CDR3 sequences, under 30% of them appearing once. The sequence was obtained from an adult woman who had mild COVID-19 (a few samples of this study predate the infection). Cell type and time point are not known. V is TRBV4-1 and J is TRBJ2-7; TRBD1 matches 8 bases. The sample taken for sequencing was PBMCs or a T cell subset sorted from them (not recorded which). CDR3 in amino acids: CASSDRGNNEQYF. DNA of the CDR3: TGCGCCAGCAGCGACAGGGGAAACAACGAGCAGTACTTC.